The 14 T cell receptor beta chains given below trace back to one sample, sequenced in a study of early T cells in non-severe SARS-CoV-2 infection. Via MiXCR, TCRdb re-called the 5' RACE reads, giving one row per CDR3 protein. The sample holds around 53,000 distinct CDR3 sequences, approximately 12% seen once. The specimen was whole blood. Every receptor here comes from an adult who was a healthcare worker with PCR-confirmed SARS-CoV-2 infection or an uninfected control (not recorded which).

Ten or more counts support this clonotype. The genes are TRBV11-3 and TRBJ2-1; D perhaps matches TRBD2 (6 bases). CDR3 length equals 15 residues. V dropped 4 bases and J dropped 5 bases, with 15 bases sitting between them. Per germline, CDR1 SGHNT and CDR2 YENEEA. This CDR3 reads CASSSRRGWHNEQFF. The CDR3 DNA follows: TGTGCCAGCAGCTCCCGTCGGGGGTGGCACAATGAGCAGTTCTTC.

This clonotype turned up a few times. The CDR3 bases are TGTGCCAGCAGCTTAATGTCGCGGATAGCGGGAGGGCCAATCCAAGAGACCCAGTACTTC. Translated: CASSLMSRIAGGPIQETQYF. V and J are TRBV7-6 and TRBJ2-5; 11 bases are a match to TRBD2. CDR3 size: 20 residues. The germline CDR1 and CDR2 sequences are SGHVS and FNYEAQ. Trimming at V came to 2 bases and at J to 1 base, leaving 15 bases not matched to a gene. Using reference TRBV7-6 and TRBJ2-5 for the parts outside the CDR3, the full variable domain is GAGVSQSPRYKVTKRGQDVALRCDPISGHVSLYWYRQALGQGPEFLTYFNYEAQQDKSGLPNDRFSAERPEGSISTLTIQRTEQRDSAMYRCASSLMSRIAGGPIQETQYFGPGTRLLVL.

This clonotype was counted many times. The chain carries TRBV14 and TRBJ1-6; D remains ambiguous. Deletions cut 1 base from V and 5 bases from J, with 6 bases between. Germline values: CDR1 SGHDN, CDR2 FVKESK. This CDR3 contains 14 residues. CDR3 sequence: CASSQGHHNSPLHF. The CDR3 DNA reads TGTGCCAGCAGCCAAGGACACCATAATTCACCCCTCCACTTT.

Notes on this clonotype: Just one base apart from a much larger clone, this may be a read error. This rearrangement joins TRBV30 to TRBJ2-6; D possibly corresponds to TRBD2 (6 bases). CDR3 length: 17 amino acids. The germline V gene encodes CDR1 GTSNPN and CDR2 SVGIG (reference sequence). The CDR3 loop reads CAWSGAQRGTGPNVLTF. In DNA, the CDR3 is TGTGCCTGGAGTGGAGCTCAGAGAGGGACTGGGCCCAACGTCCTGACTTTC.

There are a few counts of this clonotype. The rearrangement links TRBV28 to TRBJ2-2, with TRBD2 matching over 8 bases. CDR1 is MDHEN and CDR2 is SYDVKM in the germline V gene. This CDR3 contains 16 residues. The V segment lost 5 bases and the J segment 3 bases; nucleotides outside the gene matches: 8. CDR3 sequence reads: CASSAGGAGDTGELFF. CDR3 DNA sequence: TGTGCCAGCAGTGCCGGGGGAGCGGGGGACACCGGGGAGCTGTTTTTT.

This clonotype was detected a few times. The chain combines TRBV14 with TRBJ2-7, with 10 bases fitting TRBD2. CDR1 is SGHDN and CDR2 is FVKESK in the germline V gene. Trimming at V came to 5 bases and at J to 6 bases, leaving 7 bases not matched to a gene. The CDR3 covers 14 residues. The CDR3 sequence: CASSWTSGPIEQYF. The CDR3 DNA reads TGTGCCAGCAGCTGGACTAGCGGCCCCATCGAGCAGTACTTC. The full variable domain, in which reference TRBV14 and TRBJ2-7 provide the parts outside the CDR3, is EAGVTQFPSHSVIEKGQTVTLRCDPISGHDNLYWYRRVMGKEIKFLLHFVKESKQDESGMPNNRFLAERTGGTYSTLKVQPAELEDSGVYFCASSWTSGPIEQYFGPGTRLTVT.

This clonotype was observed a handful of times. The rearrangement joins TRBV5-4 to TRBJ1-1, with D unclear. Germline CDR1 SGHNT, CDR2 YYREEE (reference sequence). The CDR3 covers 15 residues. V lost 3 bases and J lost 3, with 15 bases in between. The CDR3 loop reads CASSSAGDMYTEAFF. The DNA of the CDR3 is TGTGCCAGCAGCTCGGCAGGAGATATGTACACTGAAGCTTTCTTT.

Ten or more counts support this clonotype. The chain couples TRBV28 to TRBJ2-7; a weak D match, TRBD2 (5 bases). The CDR3 has 12 amino acids. With 6 bases removed from V and 7 bases from J, the gap between germline ends came to 13 bases. The germline gives CDR1 MDHEN, CDR2 SYDVKM. The CDR3 nucleotides are TGTGCCAGCAGGAACGAAGGGAGAGAGCAGTACTTC. It specifies CASRNEGREQYF.

The rearrangement joins TRBV27 to TRBJ2-2; 7 bases are shared with TRBD1. J lost 6 bases, V lost 5 bases, and 3 bases had no gene match. CDR1 MNHEY and CDR2 SMNVEV come from the germline V gene (reference sequence). CDR3 length: 13 residues. CDR3 sequence: CASSIQGSGELFF. Written as DNA, the CDR3 is TGTGCCAGCAGTATACAGGGGTCCGGGGAGCTGTTTTTT.

This clonotype has a count of ten or more. This chain uses TRBV7-2 with TRBJ2-2; 7 nucleotides align to TRBD2. The CDR3 is made up of 15 amino acids. Losses at the gene ends were 5 bases for V and 4 bases for J; bases not matched to a gene: 7. Germline values: CDR1 SGHTA, CDR2 FQGNSA. The CDR3 spells CASSATGTTTGELFF. As DNA, the CDR3 is TGTGCCAGCAGCGCCACCGGGACTACCACCGGGGAGCTGTTTTTT.

This clonotype was found many times. V usage is TRBV7-9 and J usage is TRBJ1-1; TRBD1 might be the D (5 bases). V shed 6 bases and J shed 4 bases, with 21 bases lying between them. The CDR3 runs to 16 residues. The germline gives CDR1 SEHNR, CDR2 FQNEAQ (reference sequence). CDR3 DNA sequence: TGTGCCAGCAGGTGGGACCGCGGGGGTAAGGGCACTGAAGCTTTCTTT. Amino acid sequence: CASRWDRGGKGTEAFF.

This rearrangement joins TRBV11-2 to TRBJ2-7, with 8 bases aligning to TRBD1. Germline V gene lookup returns CDR1 SGHAT and CDR2 FQNNGV. After removal of 4 bases from V and 6 bases from J, the junction contained 8 bases not matched to a gene. The CDR3 is 14 residues long. Written as DNA, the CDR3 is TGTGCCAGCAGCTCCCCGGGACAGGAATCCGAGCAGTACTTC. Translation: CASSSPGQESEQYF. Drawing the rest from reference TRBV11-2 and TRBJ2-7, the complete variable domain is EAGVAQSPRYKIIEKRQSVAFWCNPISGHATLYWYQQILGQGPKLLIQFQNNGVVDDSQLPKDRFSAERLKGVDSTLKIQPAKLEDSAVYLCASSSPGQESEQYFGPGTRLTVT.

The genes are TRBV20-1 and TRBJ2-2; 15 bases are a match to TRBD2. The germline V gene encodes CDR1 DFQATT and CDR2 SNEGSKA (reference sequence). The V segment lost 4 bases and the J segment 0 bases; nucleotides outside the gene matches: 3. The CDR3 runs to 17 residues. The CDR3 reads CSAKGLAGGTNTGELFF. The CDR3 nucleotides read TGCAGTGCTAAGGGACTAGCGGGGGGCACGAACACCGGGGAGCTGTTTTTT.

This sequence joins TRBV11-1 and TRBJ2-7; D unresolved. This CDR3 has 16 residues. The germline V gene encodes CDR1 SGHAT and CDR2 FQDESV (reference sequence). V was clipped by 5 bases and J by 4 bases, with 21 bases between them. The CDR3 bases are TGTGCCAGCAGCCGGAGACCTAGGATCGCCGGATACGAGCAGTACTTC. Its protein is CASSRRPRIAGYEQYF.